Listed below are T cell receptor beta chains from one sample, sequenced in a study of cytomegalovirus exposure and HLA in healthy donors. The assay was immunoSEQ multiplex PCR, and TCRdb's table has in-frame clones only and misses some. The sample contains under 150,000 clones, 70% to 80% of which appear only once. Material for sequencing was PBMCs. These receptors were taken from a man aged 18 to 35 in good health and CMV-seronegative. The CDR3 runs from the conserved cysteine through the conserved F or W.

J gene,V gene,CDR3 protein
TRBJ2-2,TRBV11-3,CASSLGGTGELFF
TRBJ2-7,TRBV11-2,CASKGLTGIVYEQYF
TRBJ2-1,TRBV10-2,CASRTSGSYEQFF
TRBJ2-1,TRBV2,CASSETPLGREDFSSYNEQFF
TRBJ2-6,TRBV5-8,CASRGSGANVLTF
TRBJ2-1,TRBV19,CASSIVSGRRNEQFF
TRBJ2-7,TRBV6-1,CASSEYGLEQYF
TRBJ2-7,TRBV5-1,CASSSQGSSYEQYF
TRBJ1-2,TRBV19,CASSTGTARDYGYTF
TRBJ2-7,TRBV27,CASRRVGTYEQYF
TRBJ2-7,TRBV11-2,CASSPRVRINYEQYF
TRBJ2-5,TRBV5-1,CASSQRTGGGRETQYF
TRBJ2-3,TRBV5-1,CASSYVKGTATDTQYF
TRBJ1-5,TRBV7-9,CASSSTGIGPPQHF
TRBJ2-7,TRBV9,CASSVVSGYEQYF
TRBJ2-1,TRBV19,CASRTGTGILYNEQFF
TRBJ1-3,TRBV10-3,CAISGMGRSGNTIYF
TRBJ2-7,TRBV7-2,CASSFQGLAGNEQYF
TRBJ1-1,TRBV5-1,CASSLRALNTEAFF
TRBJ1-5,TRBV19,CASNVRRQPQHF